The clone carrying this T cell receptor beta chain occurred a few times. Its antigen is not known. The protocol was immunoSEQ multiplex PCR, while the TCRdb copy is restricted to in-frame clones and leaves out a portion. The sample includes 5,000 or so clones, around 81% seen only once; the top ten take 6% to 7.5%. This sample was included in a study of immune evolution from preneoplasia to lung adenocarcinoma. Study results and caveats: Normal lung had the highest top T cell clone frequencies. Highest clonality occurred in KRAS-mutant, not EGFR-mutant or double wild-type, nodules.

Histologic diagnosis was independently verified by two lung pathologists. Premalignant or tumor cells were enriched by macro-dissection after pathologic assessment. J gave up 5 bases and V 4 bases, and 11 bases lay outside the gene matches. Germline V gene lookup returns CDR1 SGHTS and CDR2 YDEGEE. This CDR3 region has 16 residues. This rearrangement joins TRBV5-8 to TRBJ2-2; 7 bases map to TRBD2. The receptor's source is a person aged 60-79 years with lung adenocarcinoma. Sequencing was done on a sample of FFPE minimally invasive lung adenocarcinoma tissue. Here the CDR3 DNA reads TGTGCCAGCAGCGGGCAGGCGGGAGCAAGGACCGGGGAGCTGTTTTTT. As protein: CASSGQAGARTGELFF.